This TCR beta chain was profiled in a study of OX40 agonist ivuxolimab in advanced cancers. The wider study: Of the participants, over 30% had some prior anti-PD-1, anti-PD-L1 or anti-CTLA-4 therapy, which was allowed. Three individuals attained partial responses, comprising one hepatocellular carcinoma case and two cutaneous melanoma cases. Study-wide results and limits: The antigen specificity of the peripheral T cells (those that were expanded) was not determined. The study found that CD8+ T cells averaged more expanded clones than CD4+.

Germline V lookup: CDR1 GTSNPN, CDR2 SVGIG (reference sequence). After removal of 4 bases from V and 8 bases from J, the junction contained 11 bases not matched to a gene. The CDR3 covers 15 residues. Remarks on this clone: Antigen unknown.

The data were produced by immunoSEQ multiplex PCR, yet TCRdb's version contains in-frame clones alone and is incomplete. The table records approximately 99,000 clones, around 93% of them present only once. Sample: CD4+ or CD8+ T cells sorted from blood, taken in a trial of the OX40 agonist ivuxolimab. This clonotype was obtained from an adult with an advanced solid tumor such as melanoma, head and neck, liver or kidney cancer. The chain couples TRBV30 to TRBJ1-4; 9 positions agree with TRBD1. The CDR3 reads CAWNKPGQGAEKLFF. In DNA, the CDR3 is TGTGCCTGGAATAAACCGGGACAGGGAGCCGAAAAACTGTTTTTT.